Listed below are T cell receptor beta chains from one sample, sequenced in a study of T cells after yellow fever vaccination. In TCRdb, the 5' RACE reads were re-called with MiXCR into one record per CDR3 protein. This sample has some 160,000 distinct CDR3 sequences, with more than 5.5% found just once. Sequenced material: CD4+ T cells sorted from PBMCs, taken 5 days after the first yellow fever vaccination. Source of these receptors: a young man who received the YFV17D yellow fever vaccine. Each CDR3 is given with its conserved first and last residue. Fields, in order: V gene, J gene, CDR3 protein.

v_gene: TRBV5-1; j_gene: TRBJ2-2; CDR3aa: CASSQSSGAWAGELFF
v_gene: TRBV3-1; j_gene: TRBJ2-5; CDR3aa: CASSRGQGQMGETQYF
v_gene: TRBV18; j_gene: TRBJ2-1; CDR3aa: CASSRGFETYNEQFF
v_gene: TRBV4-3; j_gene: TRBJ2-1; CDR3aa: CASSQDSRIEFF
v_gene: TRBV12-3/TRBV12-4; j_gene: TRBJ2-7; CDR3aa: CASSFRGLSEQYF
v_gene: TRBV4-3; j_gene: TRBJ2-3; CDR3aa: CASSQDVAPDTQYF
v_gene: TRBV6-5; j_gene: TRBJ2-5; CDR3aa: CASRVIGLAGTQYF
v_gene: TRBV4-3; j_gene: TRBJ2-1; CDR3aa: CASSHPGRGVAEQFF
v_gene: TRBV5-4; j_gene: TRBJ2-3; CDR3aa: CASSLESLVRDTQYF
v_gene: TRBV5-4; j_gene: TRBJ2-3; CDR3aa: CASSRTSGGPDTQYF
v_gene: TRBV5-1; j_gene: TRBJ2-7; CDR3aa: CASSPNRGRGSYEQYF
v_gene: TRBV5-1; j_gene: TRBJ2-3; CDR3aa: CASSLTGTSSGTDTQYF
v_gene: TRBV14; j_gene: TRBJ2-3; CDR3aa: CASSLRRGFGTDTQYF
v_gene: TRBV6-2/TRBV6-3; j_gene: TRBJ2-1; CDR3aa: CASSYKVADPISSYNEQFF
v_gene: TRBV7-8; j_gene: TRBJ2-1; CDR3aa: CASSLDSLSYNEQFF
v_gene: TRBV7-8; j_gene: TRBJ2-7; CDR3aa: CASSLDRGWEQYF
v_gene: TRBV10-2; j_gene: TRBJ2-2; CDR3aa: CASAGVNTGELFF
v_gene: TRBV7-8; j_gene: TRBJ1-5; CDR3aa: CASSLLAQPQHF
v_gene: TRBV25-1; j_gene: TRBJ1-1; CDR3aa: CASSGDRGRSLTEAFF
v_gene: TRBV20-1; j_gene: TRBJ2-3; CDR3aa: CSALRGFADTQYF
v_gene: TRBV3-1; j_gene: TRBJ2-1; CDR3aa: CASSQVSWNEQFF
v_gene: TRBV12-3/TRBV12-4; j_gene: TRBJ2-5; CDR3aa: CASRDKAGGRETQYF
v_gene: TRBV2; j_gene: TRBJ2-7; CDR3aa: CASSLSGLATYEQYF
v_gene: TRBV3-1; j_gene: TRBJ2-6; CDR3aa: CASSPTPGANVLTF
v_gene: TRBV29-1; j_gene: TRBJ2-1; CDR3aa: CGVKRDEQFF
v_gene: TRBV7-8; j_gene: TRBJ2-2; CDR3aa: CASSLAPSGGRGELFF
v_gene: TRBV7-9; j_gene: TRBJ1-1; CDR3aa: CASSFSSSGNTEAFF
v_gene: TRBV7-2; j_gene: TRBJ1-6; CDR3aa: CASSLTTAPPLHF
v_gene: TRBV5-1; j_gene: TRBJ2-7; CDR3aa: CASSLTGTARIEQYF
v_gene: TRBV28; j_gene: TRBJ1-1; CDR3aa: CASSFTGPHEAFF
v_gene: TRBV6-5; j_gene: TRBJ2-2; CDR3aa: CAEGSITTGELFF
v_gene: TRBV20-1; j_gene: TRBJ1-2; CDR3aa: CSARKQGAGGYTF
v_gene: TRBV12-3/TRBV12-4; j_gene: TRBJ2-1; CDR3aa: CASRQFLGSEQFF
v_gene: TRBV12-3/TRBV12-4; j_gene: TRBJ2-1; CDR3aa: CASSQHGEQFF
v_gene: TRBV7-9; j_gene: TRBJ1-5; CDR3aa: CASSYGDNQPQHF
v_gene: TRBV5-4; j_gene: TRBJ2-3; CDR3aa: CASRLGGSTDTQYF
v_gene: TRBV7-2; j_gene: TRBJ1-5; CDR3aa: CASSSWTSNQPQHF
v_gene: TRBV11-3; j_gene: TRBJ1-2; CDR3aa: CASSLPNGYTF
v_gene: TRBV11-3; j_gene: TRBJ2-3; CDR3aa: CASSLGLAGRTDTQYF
v_gene: TRBV20-1; j_gene: TRBJ2-3; CDR3aa: CSVRDDARGSDTQYF
v_gene: TRBV5-1; j_gene: TRBJ1-3; CDR3aa: CASSLRDTSGNTIYF
v_gene: TRBV5-1; j_gene: TRBJ2-5; CDR3aa: CASSLGLNTEQETQYF
v_gene: TRBV27; j_gene: TRBJ1-2; CDR3aa: CASSVSAADSRLYGYTF
v_gene: TRBV20-1; j_gene: TRBJ1-3; CDR3aa: CSAHFPGNTIYF
v_gene: TRBV7-2; j_gene: TRBJ2-3; CDR3aa: CASSLWSGGPPDTQYF
v_gene: TRBV7-2; j_gene: TRBJ2-3; CDR3aa: CASSLARGKDTQYF
v_gene: TRBV7-2; j_gene: TRBJ2-1; CDR3aa: CASSLGWKGGRYNEQFF